A selection of T cell receptor beta chains follows, all from one sample in a study of T cells after yellow fever vaccination. MiXCR was run by TCRdb on the 5' RACE reads, yielding one entry per CDR3 protein. Of some 350,000 distinct CDR3 sequences listed, roughly 6.1% are singletons. Sample: PBMCs, taken 5 days after the yellow fever booster vaccination. The receptors derive from a man aged 30-40 years who received the YFV17D yellow fever vaccine. The CDR3 runs from the conserved cysteine through the conserved F or W. Fields, in order: CDR3 protein, CDR3 DNA, clone size, V gene, D gene, J gene. The D gene is left open where the match is weak. Size is omitted from some rows. Given values are once, few, many or a class for expanded clones.

CASSLLAGVVEQYF	TGTGCCAGCAGTCTCCTAGCGGGAGTGGTCGAGCAGTACTTC	many	TRBV6-2/TRBV6-3	TRBD2	TRBJ2-7
CASSREPLMTGWSGANVLTF	TGTGCCAGCTCAAGGGAACCGCTTATGACCGGGTGGTCTGGGGCCAACGTCCTGACTTTC	few	TRBV18	NA	TRBJ2-6
CASSLALAATDTQYF	TGCGCCAGCAGCTTAGCACTAGCGGCCACAGATACGCAGTATTTT	NA	TRBV5-1	TRBD2	TRBJ2-3
CASSTSESPEQFF	TGTGCCAGCAGTACCTCCGAGAGCCCCGAGCAGTTCTTC	many	TRBV12-3/TRBV12-4	NA	TRBJ2-1
CASSKAQRGIQETQYF	TGTGCCAGCAGTAAGGCGCAGCGGGGCATCCAAGAGACCCAGTACTTC	NA	TRBV7-2	TRBD2	TRBJ2-5
CSAQGINSPLHF	TGCAGTGCTCAGGGGATTAATTCACCCCTCCACTTT	few	TRBV20-1	NA	TRBJ1-6
CATTRVAPTDTQYF	TGTGCTACTACAAGGGTAGCCCCTACAGATACGCAGTATTTT	NA	TRBV12-3/TRBV12-4	NA	TRBJ2-3
CASSLAGLRNEKLFF	TGTGCCAGCAGCTTAGCAGGGCTTAGGAATGAAAAACTGTTTTTT	many	TRBV7-2	NA	TRBJ1-4
CASSPGRAGPYEQYF	TGTGCCAGCAGCCCCGGGCGTGCGGGACCGTACGAGCAGTACTTC	NA	TRBV9	NA	TRBJ2-7
CASSYTPTRSYEQYF	TGCGCCAGCAGCTATACTCCGACCCGCTCCTACGAGCAGTACTTC	many	TRBV5-1	NA	TRBJ2-7
CSATKPGQPYNEQFF	TGCAGTGCCACGAAGCCGGGACAGCCCTACAATGAGCAGTTCTTC	many	TRBV20-1	TRBD1	TRBJ2-1
CASSLVGQGASGYTF	TGTGCCAGCAGCTTAGTAGGACAGGGGGCGTCTGGCTACACCTTC	NA	TRBV7-2	TRBD1	TRBJ1-2
CASTPGAEQYF	TGTGCCAGCACCCCGGGAGCCGAGCAGTACTTC	few	TRBV7-9	NA	TRBJ2-7
CASSPHIRGTSYEQYF	TGTGCCAGCAGCCCCCACATCAGGGGAACCTCCTACGAGCAGTACTTC	NA	TRBV4-2	NA	TRBJ2-7
CASSSLSFTGELFF	TGTGCCAGCAGCTCCCTTTCTTTTACCGGGGAGCTGTTTTTT	few	TRBV9	NA	TRBJ2-2
CASTSNNANTGELFF	TGTGCCAGCACTAGCAATAACGCGAACACCGGGGAGCTGTTTTTT	NA	TRBV28	NA	TRBJ2-2
CASSKDSQETQYF	TGTGCCAGCAGCAAAGACAGTCAAGAGACCCAGTACTTC	NA	TRBV12-3/TRBV12-4	NA	TRBJ2-5
CASSGRRGNYGYTF	TGTGCCAGCAGCGGGCGCCGGGGAAACTATGGCTACACCTTC	few	TRBV7-8	NA	TRBJ1-2
CASSSVRKGSYEQYF	TGTGCCAGCAGTTCCGTGAGGAAGGGGTCCTACGAGCAGTACTTC	many	TRBV7-2	NA	TRBJ2-7
CASSHRGPAHEQYF	TGTGCCAGCAGTCACAGGGGTCCCGCCCACGAGCAGTACTTC	few	TRBV6-2/TRBV6-3	TRBD1	TRBJ2-7
CASSLDLAATRMNNEQFF	TGCGCCAGCAGCTTGGATCTAGCGGCGACAAGAATGAACAATGAGCAGTTCTTC	many	TRBV5-1	TRBD2	TRBJ2-1
CASSYSLPGLADYNEQFF	TGTGCCAGCAGTTACTCGTTACCGGGACTAGCGGACTACAATGAGCAGTTCTTC	few	TRBV6-5	TRBD2	TRBJ2-1
CASSLAQDTQYF	TGCGCCAGCAGCTTGGCCCAGGATACGCAGTATTTT	many	TRBV5-1	NA	TRBJ2-3
CCARRTSGSPRDTQYF	TGCTGTGCTAGACGTACTAGCGGGAGCCCCAGGGATACGCAGTATTTT	few	TRBV20-1	TRBD2	TRBJ2-3
CASSFLSGGQPQHF	TGTGCCAGCAGCTTCCTGTCTGGGGGACAGCCCCAGCATTTT	few	TRBV7-2	NA	TRBJ1-5
CSARAFEQNYNEQFF	TGCAGTGCTAGAGCATTTGAGCAAAACTACAATGAGCAGTTCTTC	many	TRBV20-1	NA	TRBJ2-1
CASSWSSVAYEQYF	TGCGCCAGCAGCTGGAGTAGCGTAGCGTACGAGCAGTACTTC	many	TRBV5-1	NA	TRBJ2-7
CASSTRDRLRVVF	TGTGCCAGTAGTACTCGGGACAGACTTCGGGTGGTCTTC	many	TRBV19	TRBD1	TRBJ1-2
CASSSSGGSADTQYF	TGTGCTAGCAGCTCATCAGGGGGGTCCGCAGATACGCAGTATTTT	NA	TRBV7-7	NA	TRBJ2-3
CASSYPPFYNEQFF	TGTGCCAGCAGCTACCCCCCTTTCTACAATGAGCAGTTCTTC	many	TRBV7-2	NA	TRBJ2-1
CASSLQRDLYEQYF	TGTGCCAGCAGTTTACAGCGGGACCTCTACGAGCAGTACTTC	NA	TRBV27	TRBD2	TRBJ2-7
CSAVPGGANYGYTF	TGCAGTGCTGTTCCAGGAGGAGCTAACTATGGCTACACCTTC	few	TRBV20-1	NA	TRBJ1-2
CASGQGGEQYF	TGTGCCAGCGGCCAAGGAGGCGAGCAGTACTTC	many	TRBV27	NA	TRBJ2-7
CASSQDSTFGNTIYF	TGCGCCAGCAGCCAAGACAGTACATTTGGGAACACCATATATTTT	many	TRBV4-3	NA	TRBJ1-3
CASLMTGKVADTQYF	TGTGCCAGCCTGATGACAGGGAAAGTTGCAGATACGCAGTATTTT	NA	TRBV7-9	TRBD1	TRBJ2-3
CASSLGPLAETQYF	TGCGCCAGCAGCTTGGGTCCCCTGGCGGAGACCCAGTACTTC	few	TRBV5-1	NA	TRBJ2-5
CASSSQNNTDTQYF	TGTGCCAGTAGTTCACAGAATAACACAGATACGCAGTATTTT	many	TRBV19	NA	TRBJ2-3
CSARPRLSGLQETQYF	TGCAGTGCTAGACCTAGGCTTAGCGGGCTACAAGAGACCCAGTACTTC	few	TRBV20-1	TRBD2	TRBJ2-5
CSVEDPEDTQYF	TGCAGCGTTGAAGATCCTGAGGATACGCAGTATTTT	many	TRBV29-1	NA	TRBJ2-3
CSAGRGYEQYF	TGCAGTGCAGGGCGGGGTTACGAGCAGTACTTC	few	TRBV20-1	NA	TRBJ2-7
CASSLGPYDRYEQFF	TGTGCCAGCAGTTTGGGTCCCTACGATCGTTATGAGCAGTTCTTC	few	TRBV12-3/TRBV12-4	NA	TRBJ2-1
CASSLNNQPQHF	TGTGCCAGCAGCCTGAATAATCAGCCCCAGCATTTT	many	TRBV5-8	NA	TRBJ1-5
CASSFTPGPGTDTQYF	TGCGCCAGCAGCTTCACTCCGGGGCCTGGGACAGATACGCAGTATTTT	many	TRBV5-1	NA	TRBJ2-3
CAIRDPTSGSNEQFF	TGTGCCATCAGGGACCCTACTAGCGGGAGTAATGAGCAGTTCTTC	many	TRBV10-3	TRBD2	TRBJ2-1
CASSRGTGEYF	TGTGCCAGCAGCAGGGGGACTGGGGAGTATTTT	few	TRBV5-4	NA	TRBJ2-3
CSAMIYTSSQETQYF	TGCAGTGCTATGATATATACTAGCTCCCAAGAGACCCAGTACTTC	many	TRBV20-1	NA	TRBJ2-5